The clone carrying this TCR beta chain has a handful of counts. Its antigen remains unidentified. These data come from a study of CD8 T cells in ankylosing spondylitis. Via MiXCR, TCRdb re-called the 5' RACE reads, giving one row per CDR3 protein. The sample has around 340,000 distinct CDR3 sequences; 20% are singletons. After removal of 2 bases from V and 0 bases from J, the junction contained 13 bases not matched to a gene. CDR1 is SGHRS, CDR2 YFSETQ, per germline. The CDR3 consists of 19 residues. General study points: There were earlier reports of some motif variants in reactive arthritis synovial fluid and blood. Apparently characteristic of ankylosing spondylitis blood was a TCR beta motif (about 8 highly homologous variants).

This TCR was sampled from a male donor with ankylosing spondylitis or in good health (not recorded which). The sample consisted of blood, either unsorted or a sorted T cell fraction (not recorded which). The chain uses TRBV5-1 and TRBJ2-1; TRBD1 aligns across 8 bases. The CDR3 sequence is CASSFSPHRTGGSYNEQFF. The CDR3 nucleotides read TGCGCCAGCAGCTTCTCGCCCCACCGAACAGGGGGCTCCTACAATGAGCAGTTCTTC.